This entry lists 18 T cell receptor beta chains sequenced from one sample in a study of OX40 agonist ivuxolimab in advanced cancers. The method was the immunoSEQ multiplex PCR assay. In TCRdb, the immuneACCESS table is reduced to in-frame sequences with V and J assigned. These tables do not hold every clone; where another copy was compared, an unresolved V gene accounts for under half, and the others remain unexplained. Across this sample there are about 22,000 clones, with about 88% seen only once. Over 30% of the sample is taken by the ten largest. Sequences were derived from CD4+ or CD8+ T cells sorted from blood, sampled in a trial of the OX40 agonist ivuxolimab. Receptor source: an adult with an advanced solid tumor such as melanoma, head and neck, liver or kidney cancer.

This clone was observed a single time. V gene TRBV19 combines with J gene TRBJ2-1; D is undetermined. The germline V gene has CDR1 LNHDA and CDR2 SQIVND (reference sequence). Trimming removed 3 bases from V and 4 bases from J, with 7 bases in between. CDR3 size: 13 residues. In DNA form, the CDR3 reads TGTGCCAGTAGTATCATAGGGTACAATGAGCAGTTCTTC. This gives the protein CASSIIGYNEQFF.

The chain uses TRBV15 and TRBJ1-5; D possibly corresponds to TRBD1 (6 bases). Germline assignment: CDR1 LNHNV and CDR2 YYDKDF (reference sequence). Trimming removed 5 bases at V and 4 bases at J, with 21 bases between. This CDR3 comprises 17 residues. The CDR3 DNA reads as TGTGCCACCAGCGGGGAGGGAACCGGGACACCAAATCAGCCCCAGCATTTT. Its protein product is CATSGEGTGTPNQPQHF.

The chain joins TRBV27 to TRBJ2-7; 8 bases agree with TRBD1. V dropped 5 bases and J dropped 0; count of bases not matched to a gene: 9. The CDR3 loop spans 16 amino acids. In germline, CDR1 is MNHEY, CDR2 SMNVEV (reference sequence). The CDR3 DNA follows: TGTGCCAGCAGTACCAACAGGGGGTTAAGCTCCTACGAGCAGTACTTC. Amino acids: CASSTNRGLSSYEQYF.

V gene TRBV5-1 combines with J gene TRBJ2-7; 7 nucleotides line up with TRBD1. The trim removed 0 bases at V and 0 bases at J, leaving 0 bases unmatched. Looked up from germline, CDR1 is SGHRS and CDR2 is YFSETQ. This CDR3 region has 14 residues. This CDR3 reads CASSLGDSSYEQYF. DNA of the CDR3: TGCGCCAGCAGCTTGGGGGACAGCTCCTACGAGCAGTACTTC.

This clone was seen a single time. The CDR3 sequence: CASSNPRTGIDKNIQYF. CDR3 bases: TGTGCCAGCAGCAACCCCCGGACAGGGATTGACAAAAACATTCAGTACTTC. The chain employs TRBV7-8 and TRBJ2-4; 8 nucleotides match TRBD1. The germline CDR1 and CDR2 sequences are SGHVS and FQNEAQ. The CDR3 extends over 17 amino acids. The trim removed 5 bases at V and 3 bases at J, leaving 12 bases unmatched.

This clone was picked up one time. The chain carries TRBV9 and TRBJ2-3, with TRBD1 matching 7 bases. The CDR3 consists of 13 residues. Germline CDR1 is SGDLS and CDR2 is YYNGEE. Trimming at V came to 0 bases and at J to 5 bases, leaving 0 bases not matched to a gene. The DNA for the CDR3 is TGTGCCAGCAGCGTAGCAGGGGGAGATACGCAGTATTTT. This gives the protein CASSVAGGDTQYF.

The CDR3 is CASSLELAVSAYNEQFF. In DNA, the CDR3 is TGCGCCAGCAGCTTGGAACTAGCCGTCAGCGCCTACAATGAGCAGTTCTTC. This chain links TRBV5-1 with TRBJ2-1; TRBD2 might be the D (6 bases). Germline CDR1 reads SGHRS; CDR2 reads YFSETQ. Trimming pared 0 bases from V and 2 bases from J, leaving 15 bases between. This CDR3 has 17 amino acids.

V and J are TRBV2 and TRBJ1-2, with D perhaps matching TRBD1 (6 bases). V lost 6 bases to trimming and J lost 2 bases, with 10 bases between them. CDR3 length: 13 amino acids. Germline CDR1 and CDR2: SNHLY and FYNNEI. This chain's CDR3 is CASRKDRNYGYTF. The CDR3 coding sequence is TGTGCCAGCAGGAAAGACAGGAACTATGGCTACACCTTC.

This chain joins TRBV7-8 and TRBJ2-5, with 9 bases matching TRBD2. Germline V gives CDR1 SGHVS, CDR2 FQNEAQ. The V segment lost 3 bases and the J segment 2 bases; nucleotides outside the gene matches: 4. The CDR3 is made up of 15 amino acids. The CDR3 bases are TGTGCCAGCAGCTTGGTAGCGGGAGATCAAGAGACCCAGTACTTC. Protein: CASSLVAGDQETQYF.

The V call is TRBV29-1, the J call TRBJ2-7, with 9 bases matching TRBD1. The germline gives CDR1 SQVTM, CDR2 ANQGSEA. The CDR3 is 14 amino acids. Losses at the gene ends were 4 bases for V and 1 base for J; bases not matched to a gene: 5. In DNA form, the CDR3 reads TGCAGCGTTGCCGAGACAGGGGGATCCTACGAGCAGTACTTC. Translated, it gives CSVAETGGSYEQYF.

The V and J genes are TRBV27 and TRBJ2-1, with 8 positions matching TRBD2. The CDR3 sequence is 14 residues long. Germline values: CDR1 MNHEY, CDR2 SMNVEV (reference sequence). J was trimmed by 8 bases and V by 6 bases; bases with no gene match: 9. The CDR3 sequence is CASRLAGPADEQFF. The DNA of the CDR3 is TGTGCCAGCAGGTTAGCGGGACCGGCGGATGAGCAGTTCTTC.

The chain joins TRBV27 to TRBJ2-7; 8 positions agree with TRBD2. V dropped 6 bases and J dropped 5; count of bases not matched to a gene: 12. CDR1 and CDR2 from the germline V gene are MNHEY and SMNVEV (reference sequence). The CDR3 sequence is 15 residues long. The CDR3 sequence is CASSPPGTSLHEQYF. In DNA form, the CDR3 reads TGTGCCAGCAGCCCCCCTGGGACTAGTCTCCACGAGCAGTACTTC.

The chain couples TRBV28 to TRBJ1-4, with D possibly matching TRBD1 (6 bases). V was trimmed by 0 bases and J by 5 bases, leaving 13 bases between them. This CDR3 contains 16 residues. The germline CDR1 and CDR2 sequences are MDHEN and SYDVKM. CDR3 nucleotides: TGTGCCAGCAGTTTATGGGACAGCGCGTTAAATGAAAAACTGTTTTTT. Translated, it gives CASSLWDSALNEKLFF.

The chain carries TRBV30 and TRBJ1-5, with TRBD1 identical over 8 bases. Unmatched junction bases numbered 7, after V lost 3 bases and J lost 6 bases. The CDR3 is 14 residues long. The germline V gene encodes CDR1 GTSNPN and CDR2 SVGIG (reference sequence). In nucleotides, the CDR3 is TGTGCCTGGAGGCAGCCAGGGGGCCTTCAGCCCCAGCATTTT. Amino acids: CAWRQPGGLQPQHF. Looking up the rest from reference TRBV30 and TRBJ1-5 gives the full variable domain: SQTIHQWPATLVQPVGSPLSLECTVEGTSNPNLYWYRQAAGRGLQLLFYSVGIGQISSEVPQNLSASRPQDRQFILSSKKLLLSDSGFYLCAWRQPGGLQPQHFGDGTRLSIL.

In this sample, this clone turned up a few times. This chain's CDR3 is CASSQDREEAFF. In DNA, the CDR3 is TGCGCCAGCAGCCAAGATCGAGAGGAGGCTTTCTTT. The chain has TRBV4-3 and TRBJ1-1; D is unresolved. Trimming cost V 0 bases and J 11 bases, with 10 bases left between them. This CDR3 has 12 amino acids. CDR1 LGHNA and CDR2 YSLEER come from the germline V gene.

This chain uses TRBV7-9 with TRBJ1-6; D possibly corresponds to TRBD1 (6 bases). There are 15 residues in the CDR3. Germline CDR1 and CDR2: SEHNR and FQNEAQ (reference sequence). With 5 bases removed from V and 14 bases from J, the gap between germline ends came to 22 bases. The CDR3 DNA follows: TGTGCCAGCAGCGCCCCGGAAGGGGGGGGCCCTGCCCTCCACTTT. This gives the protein CASSAPEGGGPALHF.

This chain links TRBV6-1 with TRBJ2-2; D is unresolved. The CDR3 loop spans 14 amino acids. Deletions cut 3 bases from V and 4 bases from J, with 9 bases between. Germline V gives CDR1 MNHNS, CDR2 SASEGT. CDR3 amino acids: CASSDSSFTGELFF. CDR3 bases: TGTGCCAGCAGTGACTCTAGTTTCACCGGGGAGCTGTTTTTT.

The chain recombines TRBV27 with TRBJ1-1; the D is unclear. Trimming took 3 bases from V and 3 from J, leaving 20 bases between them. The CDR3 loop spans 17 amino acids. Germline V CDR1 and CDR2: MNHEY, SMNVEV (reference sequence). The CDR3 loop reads CASSFQLIVVGDTEAFF. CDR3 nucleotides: TGTGCCAGCAGTTTCCAACTAATAGTTGTAGGAGACACTGAAGCTTTCTTT.